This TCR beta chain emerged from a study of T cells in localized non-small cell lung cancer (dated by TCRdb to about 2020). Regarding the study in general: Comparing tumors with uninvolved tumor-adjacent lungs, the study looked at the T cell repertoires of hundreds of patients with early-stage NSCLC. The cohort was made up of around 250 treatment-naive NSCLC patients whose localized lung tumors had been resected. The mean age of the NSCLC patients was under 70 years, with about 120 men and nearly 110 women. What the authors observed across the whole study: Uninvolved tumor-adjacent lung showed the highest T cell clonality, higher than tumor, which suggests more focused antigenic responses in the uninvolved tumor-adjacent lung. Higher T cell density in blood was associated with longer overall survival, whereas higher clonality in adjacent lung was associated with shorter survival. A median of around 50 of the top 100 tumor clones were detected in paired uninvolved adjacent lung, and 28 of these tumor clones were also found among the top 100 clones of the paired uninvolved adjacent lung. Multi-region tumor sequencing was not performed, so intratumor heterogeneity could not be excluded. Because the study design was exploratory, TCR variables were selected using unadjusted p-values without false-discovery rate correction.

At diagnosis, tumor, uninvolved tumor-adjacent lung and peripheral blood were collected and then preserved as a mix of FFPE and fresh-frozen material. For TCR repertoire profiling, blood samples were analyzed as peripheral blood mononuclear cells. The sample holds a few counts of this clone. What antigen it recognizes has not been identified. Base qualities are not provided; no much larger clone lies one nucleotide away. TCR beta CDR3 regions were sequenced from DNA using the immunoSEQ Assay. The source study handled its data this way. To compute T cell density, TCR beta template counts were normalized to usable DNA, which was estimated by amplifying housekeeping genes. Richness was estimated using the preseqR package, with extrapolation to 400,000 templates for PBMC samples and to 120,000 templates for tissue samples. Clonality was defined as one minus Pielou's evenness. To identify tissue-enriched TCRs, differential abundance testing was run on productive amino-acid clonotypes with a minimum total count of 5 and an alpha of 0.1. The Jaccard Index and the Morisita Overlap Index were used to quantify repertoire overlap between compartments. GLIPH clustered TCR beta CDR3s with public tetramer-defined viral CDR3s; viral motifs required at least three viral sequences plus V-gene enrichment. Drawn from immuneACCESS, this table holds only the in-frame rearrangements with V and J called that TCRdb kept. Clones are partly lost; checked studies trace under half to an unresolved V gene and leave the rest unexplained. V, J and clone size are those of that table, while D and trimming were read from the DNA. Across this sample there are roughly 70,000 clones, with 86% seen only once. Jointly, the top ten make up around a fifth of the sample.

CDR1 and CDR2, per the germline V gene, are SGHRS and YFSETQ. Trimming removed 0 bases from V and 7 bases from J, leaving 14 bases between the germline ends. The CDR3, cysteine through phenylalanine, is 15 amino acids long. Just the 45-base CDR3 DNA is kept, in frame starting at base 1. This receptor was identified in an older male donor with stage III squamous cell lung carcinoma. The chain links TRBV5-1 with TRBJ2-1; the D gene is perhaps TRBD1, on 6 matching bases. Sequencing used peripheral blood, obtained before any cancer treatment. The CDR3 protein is CASSLEGRGMNEQFF. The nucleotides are TGCGCCAGCAGCTTGGAGGGCAGGGGTATGAATGAGCAGTTCTTC.